The rows below give T cell receptor beta chains drawn from one sample of a study of vaccination effects on CD4 cells after COVID-19. The data were produced by immunoSEQ multiplex PCR, yet TCRdb's version contains in-frame clones alone and is incomplete. The sample has about 41,000 clones, roughly 70% seen once. What these receptors recognize is not known. Sequencing used CD4+ T cells from PBMCs cultured with HCoV-OC43 spike peptides, obtained before COVID-19 vaccination. These receptors were collected from a human donor who received a COVID-19 vaccine. Each CDR3 is given with its conserved first and last residue. A D gene is named only where the DNA matches it firmly. Only part of the rows carry a size: once, few, many, or a class if the clone is expanded.

TRBD1	TRBV19	.	TRBJ1-1	CASSIRGLSTEAFF	TGTGCCAGTAGTATCAGGGGGCTGTCCACTGAAGCTTTCTTT
TRBD1	TRBV30	.	TRBJ1-2	CAWSRQGGYTF	TGTGCCTGGAGTCGACAGGGAGGCTACACCTTC
.	TRBV19	.	TRBJ1-3	CASMGQGLPTGNTIYF	TGTGCCAGTATGGGGCAGGGGCTCCCAACCGGAAACACCATATATTTT
TRBD2	TRBV4-2	.	TRBJ2-2	CASSQELAGGLNTGELFF	TGTGCCAGCAGCCAAGAATTGGCGGGAGGGTTGAACACCGGGGAGCTGTTTTTT
.	TRBV11-2	few	TRBJ2-1	CASSTYNEQFF	TGTGCCAGCAGTACCTACAATGAGCAGTTCTTC
TRBD2	TRBV7-8	.	TRBJ2-5	CASSLVRRGSLGETQYF	TGTGCCAGCAGCTTAGTGAGGCGGGGGAGCCTCGGGGAGACCCAGTACTTC
TRBD1	TRBV7-2	few	TRBJ1-6	CASRAGTGGGNSPLHF	TGTGCCAGCAGGGCAGGGACAGGGGGCGGTAATTCACCCCTCCACTTT
TRBD2	TRBV7-2	.	TRBJ2-1	CASSLQRGAYNEQFF	TGTGCCAGCAGCCTCCAGCGGGGGGCCTACAATGAGCAGTTCTTC
TRBD2	TRBV7-9	.	TRBJ2-1	CAETVEAGGLSGEQFF	TGTGCAGAGACAGTCGAAGCGGGGGGGCTTTCCGGTGAGCAGTTCTTC
.	TRBV6-1	many	TRBJ1-3	CASSEHQASSGNTIYF	TGTGCCAGCAGTGAACATCAGGCCTCTTCTGGAAACACCATATATTTT
TRBD1	TRBV20-1	.	TRBJ1-2	CRSATGQGYTF	TGCAGAAGTGCGACAGGGCAAGGCTACACCTTC
.	TRBV12-3/TRBV12-4	.	TRBJ2-3	CASSSGWTQYF	TGTGCCAGCAGTTCAGGGTGGACGCAGTATTTT
.	TRBV6-5	few	TRBJ1-5	CASRGLYSNQPQHF	TGTGCCAGCCGGGGTCTCTATAGCAATCAGCCCCAGCATTTT
TRBD2	TRBV18	.	TRBJ2-4	CASSPREGAKNIQYF	TGTGCCAGCTCTCCGAGGGAGGGGGCCAAAAACATTCAGTACTTC
TRBD1	TRBV6-2/TRBV6-3	once	TRBJ2-7	CASSRDSGSNEQYF	TGTGCCAGCAGCCGGGACAGTGGGTCCAACGAGCAGTACTTC
.	TRBV3-1/TRBV3-2	many	TRBJ2-7	CASSQVRGTEQYF	TGTGCCAGCAGCCAAGTTAGGGGGACCGAGCAGTACTTC
.	TRBV7-7	few	TRBJ2-1	CASSSRDRGEQFF	TGTGCTAGCAGCTCCAGGGATAGGGGTGAGCAGTTCTTC
.	TRBV7-9	.	TRBJ1-2	CASSLEGVGVFGYTF	TGTGCCAGCAGCTTAGAGGGAGTCGGAGTATTTGGCTACACCTTC
.	TRBV7-9	.	TRBJ2-1	CASSPTGANNEQFF	TGTGCCAGCAGCCCCACTGGGGCAAACAATGAGCAGTTCTTC
TRBD2	TRBV2	.	TRBJ2-5	CASGPGTTYYQETQYF	TGTGCCAGCGGACCCGGGACTACCTACTACCAAGAGACCCAGTACTTC
.	TRBV4-1	.	TRBJ2-7	CASSGTLPLAQYF	TGCGCCAGCAGCGGGACGCTCCCATTGGCACAGTACTTC
TRBD2	TRBV2	.	TRBJ2-1	CASSAAGDSYNEQFF	TGTGCCAGCAGTGCAGCGGGAGACTCCTACAATGAGCAGTTCTTC
.	TRBV12-3/TRBV12-4	.	TRBJ1-2	CASSLRDNYGYTF	TGTGCCAGCAGTTTGAGGGATAACTATGGCTACACCTTC
.	TRBV5-1	few	TRBJ2-7	CASSSGLTWNEQYF	TGCGCCAGCAGTAGCGGCCTAACGTGGAACGAGCAGTACTTC
.	TRBV10-3	once	TRBJ1-4	CAIGEQGPNEKLFF	TGTGCCATCGGAGAACAGGGACCTAATGAAAAACTGTTTTTT
TRBD2	TRBV5-4	.	TRBJ2-5	CASSLIGGGETQYF	TGTGCCAGCAGCTTGATCGGGGGGGGTGAGACCCAGTACTTC
.	TRBV2	.	TRBJ2-5	CASTRRGQETQYF	TGTGCCAGCACACGTCGGGGGCAAGAGACCCAGTACTTC
.	TRBV19	.	TRBJ1-1	CASSLRRGNTEAFF	TGTGCCAGTAGTCTACGCAGGGGGAACACTGAAGCTTTCTTT
.	TRBV5-4	few	TRBJ2-1	CASSANGGAIGEQFF	TGTGCCAGCAGCGCAAATGGGGGGGCCATAGGTGAGCAGTTCTTC
.	TRBV5-1	.	TRBJ1-5	CASRLDSSNQPQHF	TGCGCCAGCAGGTTAGACAGTTCAAATCAGCCCCAGCATTTT
.	TRBV19	.	TRBJ2-5	CASSGFKGETQYF	TGTGCCAGTAGCGGATTCAAAGGGGAGACCCAGTACTTC
.	TRBV5-1	.	TRBJ1-3	CASSLTPGHSSGNTIYF	TGCGCCAGCAGCTTGACTCCGGGACACAGCTCTGGAAACACCATATATTTT
.	TRBV4-1	.	TRBJ1-2	CASSLQDSLNYGYTF	TGCGCCAGCAGCCTACAGGACAGCTTAAACTATGGCTACACCTTC
TRBD1	TRBV6-5	.	TRBJ1-6	CASSQRDSRNSPLHF	TGTGCCAGCAGCCAGAGGGACAGTCGTAATTCACCCCTCCACTTT
TRBD2	TRBV24-1	few	TRBJ2-2	CATSDPSGGNTGELFF	TGTGCCACCAGTGACCCTAGCGGGGGGAACACCGGGGAGCTGTTTTTT
.	TRBV27	.	TRBJ2-5	CASSLSYRYQETQYF	TGTGCCAGCAGTTTATCTTACAGGTACCAAGAGACCCAGTACTTC
.	TRBV28	.	TRBJ1-1	CASGSFRALEAFF	TGTGCCAGCGGCTCGTTTAGGGCACTTGAAGCTTTCTTT
TRBD1	TRBV18	.	TRBJ1-1	CASSPRQGANAEAFF	TGTGCCAGCTCACCCAGACAGGGGGCGAACGCTGAAGCTTTCTTT
.	TRBV19	once	TRBJ1-2	CASSIRSANYGYTF	TGTGCCAGTAGTATCCGATCAGCTAACTATGGCTACACCTTC
TRBD1	TRBV20-1	.	TRBJ2-5	CSASPGQPPRHQETQYF	TGCAGTGCTAGTCCGGGACAGCCACCCCGCCATCAAGAGACCCAGTACTTC
.	TRBV7-9	once	TRBJ2-7	CASSTPGGISPDYEQYF	TGTGCCAGCAGCACTCCGGGTGGGATTTCTCCGGATTACGAGCAGTACTTC
.	TRBV5-1	.	TRBJ1-1	CASSLVGQRERNTEAFF	TGCGCCAGCAGCTTGGTAGGGCAGAGGGAGAGAAACACTGAAGCTTTCTTT
TRBD2	TRBV2	.	TRBJ2-3	CASTKRGPLDTQYF	TGTGCCAGCACCAAGCGGGGGCCCCTAGATACGCAGTATTTT
.	TRBV18	.	TRBJ2-7	CASSGPSSYEQYF	TGTGCCAGCTCGGGACCTAGCTCCTACGAGCAGTACTTC
.	TRBV27	.	TRBJ2-1	CASSLEVVRKWGNEQFF	TGTGCCAGCAGTTTAGAGGTTGTGAGGAAGTGGGGCAATGAGCAGTTCTTC
.	TRBV2	.	TRBJ2-5	CASNRDAQETQYF	TGTGCCAGCAATAGGGACGCCCAAGAGACCCAGTACTTC
.	TRBV7-9	few	TRBJ1-5	CASSPRGDQPQHF	TGTGCCAGCAGCCCCCGGGGGGACCAGCCCCAGCATTTT
.	TRBV7-2	.	TRBJ2-4	CASSLEGKNIQYF	TGTGCCAGCAGCTTAGAGGGCAAAAACATTCAGTACTTC
TRBD1	TRBV30	few	TRBJ2-7	CAWSSQGSVYEQYF	TGTGCCTGGAGTTCACAGGGGAGCGTCTACGAGCAGTACTTC
.	TRBV6-5	.	TRBJ1-4	CASSSDRTNEKLFF	TGTGCCAGCAGCTCGGACAGAACTAATGAAAAACTGTTTTTT
TRBD2	TRBV2	.	TRBJ2-1	CASTVLSSGGYNEQFF	TGTGCCAGCACCGTTCTCTCTAGCGGGGGGTACAATGAGCAGTTCTTC
TRBD1	TRBV6-2/TRBV6-3	.	TRBJ2-7	CASSENPGQGFEQYF	TGTGCCAGCAGCGAAAATCCGGGACAGGGGTTCGAGCAGTACTTC
.	TRBV5-1	.	TRBJ2-1	CASSADSSSYNEQFF	TGCGCCAGCAGCGCGGACAGCAGCTCCTACAATGAGCAGTTCTTC
.	TRBV12-3/TRBV12-4	.	TRBJ1-5	CASSLADQPQHF	TGTGCCAGCAGTTTAGCCGATCAGCCCCAGCATTTT
.	TRBV28	few	TRBJ2-2	CASSLSGLNTGELFF	TGTGCCAGCAGTTTATCCGGGTTGAACACCGGGGAGCTGTTTTTT
.	TRBV11-1	.	TRBJ1-1	CASSFSSTEAFF	TGTGCCAGCAGCTTCTCGAGCACTGAAGCTTTCTTT
.	TRBV19	.	TRBJ2-3	CASSISAGADTQYF	TGTGCCAGTAGTATTTCTGCTGGCGCAGATACGCAGTATTTT
TRBD2	TRBV28	.	TRBJ2-1	CATRGGPTYNEQFF	TGTGCCACCCGGGGGGGACCAACCTACAATGAGCAGTTCTTC